The rows below give T cell receptor beta chains drawn from one sample of a study of cytomegalovirus exposure and HLA in healthy donors. Assay used: immunoSEQ multiplex PCR; TCRdb lists only in-frame clones, some missing. The sample has under 200,000 clones, about 70% seen once. The sequenced material came from PBMCs. The receptors stem from a woman in her thirties or forties in good health and CMV-seropositive. Each CDR3 is given with its conserved first and last residue. Each record gives: J gene, clone size, V gene, D gene, CDR3 DNA, CDR3 protein. The D gene is left open where the match is weak. Not every row has a clone size; where given, it reads once, few, many or a size class.

TRBJ2-1 . TRBV7-2 TRBD2 TGTGCCAGCAGCTCTCGGACTAGCGGGACCTACAATGAGCAGTTCTTC CASSSRTSGTYNEQFF
TRBJ1-1 few TRBV5-1 . TGCGCCAGCAGCTTATCAGGGCCCACTGAAGCTTTCTTT CASSLSGPTEAFF
TRBJ2-3 . TRBV18 . TGTGCCAGCTCACCAGTTTTAGCAGATACGCAGTATTTT CASSPVLADTQYF
TRBJ2-7 . TRBV27 . TGTGCCAGCAGTCCCTACTCGACACTCTCTTCTACCTACGAGCAGTACTTC CASSPYSTLSSTYEQYF
TRBJ2-1 . TRBV2 . TGTGCCAGCAGTGGTGGCACTAGCTCCTACAATGAGCAGTTCTTC CASSGGTSSYNEQFF
TRBJ1-4 . TRBV4-3 . TGCGCCAGCAGCCAAGGTGTGGACTCTAATGAAAAACTGTTTTTT CASSQGVDSNEKLFF
TRBJ2-7 few TRBV9 TRBD2 TGTGCCAGCAGCGTAGGCGGGGGGCTGGGAGAGCAGTACTTC CASSVGGGLGEQYF
TRBJ1-1 . TRBV10-3 TRBD1 TGTGCCATCAGTGTTGACAGGGAGAACACTGAAGCTTTCTTT CAISVDRENTEAFF
TRBJ1-5 . TRBV27 TRBD1 TGTGCCAGCAGGCCCGGGACAGGGAATTATCAGCCCCAGCATTTT CASRPGTGNYQPQHF
TRBJ1-4 few TRBV6-1 TRBD1 TGTGCCAGCAGTCCACCGGGACAGGGGGAAAGGAAACTGTTTTTT CASSPPGQGERKLFF
TRBJ2-1 . TRBV27 TRBD2 TGTGCCAGCAGGCGTGCGGGGGGGACTTATGAGCAGTTCTTC CASRRAGGTYEQFF
TRBJ2-1 . TRBV28 . TGTGCCAGCAGTTTAGTTCGGGACACGATTTCTAGATCCTACAATGAGCAGTTCTTC CASSLVRDTISRSYNEQFF
TRBJ1-2 . TRBV15 . TGTGCCACCAGCAGTGAGGACTATGGCTACACCTTC CATSSEDYGYTF
TRBJ2-7 . TRBV19 . TGTGCCAGTAGTACCCAGGGCGTCTCCTACGAGCAGTACTTC CASSTQGVSYEQYF
TRBJ2-1 few TRBV7-8 TRBD2 TGTGCCAGCAGCCCAAGTTATAGCGGGAGGGTCGGTGAGCAGTTCTTC CASSPSYSGRVGEQFF
TRBJ2-3 . TRBV9 TRBD1 TGTGCCAGCAGCGCCCTATACAGGGGGAGCACAGATACGCAGTATTTT CASSALYRGSTDTQYF
TRBJ2-2 few TRBV19 . TGTGCCAGTAGTCCTGGGCCCGGGGAGCTGTTTTTT CASSPGPGELFF
TRBJ2-1 . TRBV28 TRBD2 TGTGCCAGCAGCCCCGGACTAGCGGGTAACAATGAGCAGTTCTTC CASSPGLAGNNEQFF
TRBJ2-2 . TRBV9 . TGTGCCAGCAGCGTAGGGACAACGAACACCGGGGAGCTGTTTTTT CASSVGTTNTGELFF
TRBJ2-2 . TRBV19 TRBD1 TGTGCCAGTAGTCCCCCGTGGGGACAGGGCGGGACCGGGGAGCTGTTTTTT CASSPPWGQGGTGELFF
TRBJ2-1 . TRBV5-4 . TGTGCCAGCAGCCCCTTGGTCGGTGAGCAGTTCTTC CASSPLVGEQFF
TRBJ1-5 once TRBV7-8 . TGTGCCAGCAGCTTAGATGTCGGGTGGGGGGGCAATCAGCCCCAGCATTTT CASSLDVGWGGNQPQHF
TRBJ2-7 . TRBV5-4 . TGTGCCAGCAGCCAGTCGGGAAGGGACGAGCAGTACTTC CASSQSGRDEQYF